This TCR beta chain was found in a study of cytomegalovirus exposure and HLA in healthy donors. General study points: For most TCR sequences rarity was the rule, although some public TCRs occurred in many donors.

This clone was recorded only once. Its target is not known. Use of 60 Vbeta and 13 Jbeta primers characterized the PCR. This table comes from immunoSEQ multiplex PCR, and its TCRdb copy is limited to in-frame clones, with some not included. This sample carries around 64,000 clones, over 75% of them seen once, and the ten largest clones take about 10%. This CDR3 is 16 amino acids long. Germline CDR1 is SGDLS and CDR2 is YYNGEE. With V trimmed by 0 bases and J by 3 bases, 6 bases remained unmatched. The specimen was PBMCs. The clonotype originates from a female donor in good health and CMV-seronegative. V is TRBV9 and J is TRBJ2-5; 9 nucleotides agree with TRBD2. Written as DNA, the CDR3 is TGTGCCAGCAGCGTAGCAGGCGGGAGGGGGGAAGAGACCCAGTACTTC. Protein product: CASSVAGGRGEETQYF.